The 3 T cell receptor beta chains listed next were all sequenced from one sample in a study of blood T cells in healthy people across ages. A second about 6 to 12 cycle PCR used barcoded and J-beta primers. TCRdb redid the calling of the 5' RACE reads with MiXCR, one entry per CDR3 protein. Here the sample spans more than 650,000 distinct CDR3 sequences, about 20% being singletons. Source material: blood. The receptors come from a man between 65 and 85 years old in good health.

This clonotype was seen at least ten times. This chain uses TRBV7-2 with TRBJ2-1, with TRBD2 matching over 11 bases. CDR1 SGHTA and CDR2 FQGNSA come from the germline V gene. The CDR3 sequence is 18 residues long. J was trimmed by 9 bases and V by 3 bases; bases with no gene match: 16. CDR3 loop: CASSFGLISGRAGGEQFF. The DNA for the CDR3 is TGTGCCAGCAGCTTTGGCCTAATTAGCGGGAGGGCCGGGGGTGAGCAGTTCTTC.

This clonotype was found a few times. This chain joins TRBV7-2 and TRBJ1-2; 7 bases are a match to TRBD1. The V and J ends lost 3 bases and 8 bases, in that order; junction bases with no gene match: 6. The CDR3 spans 13 residues. Germline values: CDR1 SGHTA, CDR2 FQGNSA. The CDR3 DNA is TGTGCCAGCAGCTTCGAAAGGGGGCAGGGCTACACCTTC. Translation gives CASSFERGQGYTF.

The chain joins TRBV24-1 to TRBJ1-4; tentatively, D is TRBD1 (5 bases). Trimming took off 6 bases at V and 4 bases at J, with 5 bases between the two ends. This CDR3 is built from 12 residues. Per germline, CDR1 KGHDR and CDR2 SFDVKD. In DNA form, the CDR3 reads TGTGCCACCAGTCAGGGTAATGAAAAACTGTTTTTT. Translating it yields CATSQGNEKLFF.